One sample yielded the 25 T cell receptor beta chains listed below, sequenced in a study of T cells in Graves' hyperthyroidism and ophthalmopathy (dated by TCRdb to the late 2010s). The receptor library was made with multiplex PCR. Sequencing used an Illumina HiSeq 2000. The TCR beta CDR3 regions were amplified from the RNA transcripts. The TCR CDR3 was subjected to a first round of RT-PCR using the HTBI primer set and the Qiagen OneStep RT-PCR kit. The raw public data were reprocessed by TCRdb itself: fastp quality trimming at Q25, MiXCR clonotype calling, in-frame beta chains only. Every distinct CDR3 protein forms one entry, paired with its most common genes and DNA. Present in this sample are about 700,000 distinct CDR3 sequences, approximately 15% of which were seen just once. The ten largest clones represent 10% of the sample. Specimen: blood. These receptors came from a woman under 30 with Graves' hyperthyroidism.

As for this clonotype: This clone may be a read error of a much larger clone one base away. The CDR3 bases are TGCAGCACAAGGGAGCGGGAGCACAATGAGCAGCTCTTC. Translating it yields CSTREREHNEQLF. The gene calls are TRBV29-1 and TRBJ2-1; 8 positions agree with TRBD2. CDR1 is SQVTM, CDR2 ANQGSEA, per germline. The CDR3 is 13 residues long.

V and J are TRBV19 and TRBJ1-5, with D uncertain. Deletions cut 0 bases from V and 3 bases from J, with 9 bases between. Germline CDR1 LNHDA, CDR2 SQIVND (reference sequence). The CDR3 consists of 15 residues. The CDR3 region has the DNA TGTGCCAGTAGTATAGACCGCTCGGTCAATCAGCCCCAGCATTTT. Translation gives CASSIDRSVNQPQHF.

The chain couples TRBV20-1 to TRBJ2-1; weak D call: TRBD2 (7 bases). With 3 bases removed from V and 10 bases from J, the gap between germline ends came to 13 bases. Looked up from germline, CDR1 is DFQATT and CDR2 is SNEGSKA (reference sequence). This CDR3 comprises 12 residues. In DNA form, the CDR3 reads TGCAGTGCTAGGGGGGGGCTTGTAGAGCAGTTCTTC. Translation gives CSARGGLVEQFF.

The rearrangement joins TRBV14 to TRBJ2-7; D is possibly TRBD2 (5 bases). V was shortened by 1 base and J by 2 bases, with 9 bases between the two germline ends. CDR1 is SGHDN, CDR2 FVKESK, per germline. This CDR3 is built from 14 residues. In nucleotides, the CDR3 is TGTGCCAGCAGCCAAGGGACTTACGCCTACGAGCAGTACTTC. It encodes CASSQGTYAYEQYF.

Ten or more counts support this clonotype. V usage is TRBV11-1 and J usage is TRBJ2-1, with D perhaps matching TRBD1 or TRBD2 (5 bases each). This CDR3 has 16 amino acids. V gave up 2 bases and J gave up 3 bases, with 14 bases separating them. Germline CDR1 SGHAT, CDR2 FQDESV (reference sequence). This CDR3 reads CASSLIPEGSYNEQFF. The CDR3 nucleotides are TGTGCCAGCAGCTTAATCCCCGAGGGGAGCTACAATGAGCAGTTCTTC.

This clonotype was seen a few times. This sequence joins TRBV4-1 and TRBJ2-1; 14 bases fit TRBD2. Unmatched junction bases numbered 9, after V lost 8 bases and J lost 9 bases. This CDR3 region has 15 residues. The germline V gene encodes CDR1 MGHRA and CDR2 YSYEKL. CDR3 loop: CASSSTGLAGGEQFF. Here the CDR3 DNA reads TGCGCCAGCTCCTCCACCGGACTAGCGGGAGGTGAGCAGTTCTTC.

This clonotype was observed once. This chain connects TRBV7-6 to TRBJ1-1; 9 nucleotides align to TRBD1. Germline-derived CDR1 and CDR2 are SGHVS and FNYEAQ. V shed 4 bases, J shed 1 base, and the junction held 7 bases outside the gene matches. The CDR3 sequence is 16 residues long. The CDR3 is CASSSLYRGRNTEAFF. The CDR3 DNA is TGTGCCAGCAGCTCACTTTACAGGGGGCGGAACACTGAAGCTTTCTTT.

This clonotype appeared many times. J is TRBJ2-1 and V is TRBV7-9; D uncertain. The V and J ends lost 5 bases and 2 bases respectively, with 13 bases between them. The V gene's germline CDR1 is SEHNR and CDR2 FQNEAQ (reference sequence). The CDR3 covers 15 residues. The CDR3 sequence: CASSRTDLTYNEQFF. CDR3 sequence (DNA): TGTGCCAGCAGCCGGACGGACCTCACCTACAATGAGCAGTTCTTC.

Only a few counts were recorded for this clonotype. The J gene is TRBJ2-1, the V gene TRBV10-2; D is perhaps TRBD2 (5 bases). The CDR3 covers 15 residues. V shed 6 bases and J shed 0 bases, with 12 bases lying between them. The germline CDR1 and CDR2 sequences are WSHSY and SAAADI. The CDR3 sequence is CASRDSVSSYNEQFF. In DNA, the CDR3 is TGCGCCAGCAGGGATAGCGTAAGCTCCTACAATGAGCAGTTCTTC.

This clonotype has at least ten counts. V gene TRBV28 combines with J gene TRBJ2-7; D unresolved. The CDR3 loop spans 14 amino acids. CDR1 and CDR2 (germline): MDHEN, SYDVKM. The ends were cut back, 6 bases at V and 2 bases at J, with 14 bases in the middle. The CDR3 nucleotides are TGTGCCAGCAGAGAAGAGGACGGCCCCTACGAGCAGTACTTC. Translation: CASREEDGPYEQYF.

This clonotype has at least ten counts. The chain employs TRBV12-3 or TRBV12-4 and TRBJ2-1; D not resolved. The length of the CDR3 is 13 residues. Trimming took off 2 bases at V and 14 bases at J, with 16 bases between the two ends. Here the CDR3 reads CASSLWSARLEFF. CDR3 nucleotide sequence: TGTGCCAGCAGTTTATGGAGTGCTAGATTGGAGTTCTTC.

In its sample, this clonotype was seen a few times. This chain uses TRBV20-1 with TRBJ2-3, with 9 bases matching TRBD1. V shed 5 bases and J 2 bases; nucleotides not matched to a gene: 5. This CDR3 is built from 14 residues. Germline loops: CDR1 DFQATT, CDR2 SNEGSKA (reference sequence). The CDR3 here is CSASGQGITDTQYF. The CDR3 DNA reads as TGCAGTGCTTCAGGACAGGGGATCACAGATACGCAGTATTTT.

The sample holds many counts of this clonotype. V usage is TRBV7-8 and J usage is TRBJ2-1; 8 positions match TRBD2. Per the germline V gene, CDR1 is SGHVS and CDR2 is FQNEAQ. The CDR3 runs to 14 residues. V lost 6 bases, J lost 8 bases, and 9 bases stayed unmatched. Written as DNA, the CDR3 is TGTGCCAGCAGGGGGGCGGGAGGAAGGTATGAGCAGTTCTTC. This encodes CASRGAGGRYEQFF. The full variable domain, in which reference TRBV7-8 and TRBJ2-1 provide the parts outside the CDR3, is GAGVSQSPRYKVAKRGQDVALRCDPISGHVSLFWYQQALGQGPEFLTYFQNEAQLDKSGLPSDRFFAERPEGSVSTLKIQRTQQEDSAVYLCASRGAGGRYEQFFGPGTRLTVL.

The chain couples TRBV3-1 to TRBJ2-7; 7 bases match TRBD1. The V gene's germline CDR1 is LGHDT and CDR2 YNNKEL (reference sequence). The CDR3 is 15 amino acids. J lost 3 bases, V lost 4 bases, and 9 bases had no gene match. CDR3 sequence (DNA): TGTGCCAGCAGCCCAAACAGGGGAGAGTTCTACGAGCAGTACTTC. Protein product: CASSPNRGEFYEQYF.

The CDR3 sequence: CASSPRGEFLNNEQFF. The CDR3, as DNA: TGTGCCAGCAGCCCACGGGGCGAGTTCCTGAACAATGAGCAGTTCTTC. The rearrangement uses TRBV7-3 and TRBJ2-1; D tentatively fits TRBD1 or TRBD2 (5 bases each). From germline, CDR1 is SGHTA and CDR2 FQGTGA. This CDR3 contains 16 residues. Trimming took 5 bases from V and 5 from J, leaving 19 bases between them.

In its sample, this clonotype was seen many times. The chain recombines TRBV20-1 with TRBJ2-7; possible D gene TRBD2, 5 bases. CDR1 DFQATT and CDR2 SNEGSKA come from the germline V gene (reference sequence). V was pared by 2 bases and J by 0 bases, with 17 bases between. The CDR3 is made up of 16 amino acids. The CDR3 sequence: CSARRVGRASSYEQYF. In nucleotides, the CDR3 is TGCAGTGCTAGACGTGTTGGGCGGGCTAGCTCCTACGAGCAGTACTTC.

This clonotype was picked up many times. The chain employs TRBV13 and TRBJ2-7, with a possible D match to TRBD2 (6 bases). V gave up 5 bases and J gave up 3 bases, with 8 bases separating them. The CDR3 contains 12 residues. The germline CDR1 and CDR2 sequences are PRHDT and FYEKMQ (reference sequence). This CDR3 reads CASSGGYYEQYF. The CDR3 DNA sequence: TGTGCCAGCAGCGGGGGGTACTACGAGCAGTACTTC.

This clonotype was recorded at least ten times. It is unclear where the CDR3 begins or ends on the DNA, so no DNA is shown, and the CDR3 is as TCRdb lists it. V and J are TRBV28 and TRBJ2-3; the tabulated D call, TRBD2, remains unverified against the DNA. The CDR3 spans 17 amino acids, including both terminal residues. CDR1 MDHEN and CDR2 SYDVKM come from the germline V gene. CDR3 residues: CASSSSSSGLNTDTQYF.

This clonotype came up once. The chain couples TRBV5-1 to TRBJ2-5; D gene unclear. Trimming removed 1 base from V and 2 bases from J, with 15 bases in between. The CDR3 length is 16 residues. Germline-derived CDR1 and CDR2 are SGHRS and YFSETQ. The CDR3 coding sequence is TGCGCCAGCAGCTTGTATCCGTACGAACCGCAAGAGACCCAGTACTTC. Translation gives CASSLYPYEPQETQYF.

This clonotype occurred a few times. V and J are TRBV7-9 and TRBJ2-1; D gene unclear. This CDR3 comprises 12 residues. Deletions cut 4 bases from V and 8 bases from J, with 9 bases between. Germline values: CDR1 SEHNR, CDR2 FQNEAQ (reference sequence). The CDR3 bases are TGTGCCAGCAGCTGGGCCCTGGATGAGCAGTTCTTC. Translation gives CASSWALDEQFF.

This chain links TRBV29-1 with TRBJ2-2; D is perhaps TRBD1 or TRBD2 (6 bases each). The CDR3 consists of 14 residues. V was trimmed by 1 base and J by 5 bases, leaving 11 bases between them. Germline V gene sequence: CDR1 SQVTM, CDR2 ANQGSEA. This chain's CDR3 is CSVEVIGGTGELFF. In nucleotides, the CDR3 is TGCAGCGTTGAAGTAATAGGGGGGACCGGGGAGCTGTTTTTT.

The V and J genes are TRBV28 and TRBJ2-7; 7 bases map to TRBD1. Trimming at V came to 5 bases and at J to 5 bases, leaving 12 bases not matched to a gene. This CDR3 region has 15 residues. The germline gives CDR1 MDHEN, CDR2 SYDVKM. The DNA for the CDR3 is TGTGCCAGCAGTGCGAACCCCGGGACAGCCCACGAGCAGTACTTC. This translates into CASSANPGTAHEQYF.

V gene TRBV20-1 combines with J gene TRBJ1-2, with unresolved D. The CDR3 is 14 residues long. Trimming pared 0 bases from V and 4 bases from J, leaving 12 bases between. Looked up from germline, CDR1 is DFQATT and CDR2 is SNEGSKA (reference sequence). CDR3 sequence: CSARDSSDLYGYTF. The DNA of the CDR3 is TGCAGTGCTAGAGATTCCTCAGACCTCTATGGCTACACCTTC.

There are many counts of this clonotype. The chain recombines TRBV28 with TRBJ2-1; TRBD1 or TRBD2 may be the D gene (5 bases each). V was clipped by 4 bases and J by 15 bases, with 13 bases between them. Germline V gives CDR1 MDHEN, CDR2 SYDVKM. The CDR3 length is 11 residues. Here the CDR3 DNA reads TGTGCCAGCAGTTCCGGGACGAATGGGTTCTTC. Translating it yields CASSSGTNGFF. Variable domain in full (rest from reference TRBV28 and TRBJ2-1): DVKVTQSSRYLVKRTGEKVFLECVQDMDHENMFWYRQDPGLGLRLIYFSYDVKMKEKGDIPEGYSVSREKKERFSLILESASTNQTSMYLCASSSGTNGFFGPGTRLTVL.

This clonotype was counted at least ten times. In DNA form, the CDR3 reads TGTGCCTGGAGTCCCGGGGAGAGCAAGCCCCAGCATTTT. Protein product: CAWSPGESKPQHF. The chain is built from TRBV30 and TRBJ1-5; D unresolved. This CDR3 comprises 13 residues. Trimming took 2 bases from V and 8 from J, leaving 13 bases between them. Germline V gene data show CDR1 as GTSNPN and CDR2 as SVGIG (reference sequence).